The T cell receptor (beta chain) under discussion was sequenced for a study of shared clonotypes between healthy human individuals. Germline lookup yields CDR1 SGHAT and CDR2 FQNNGV. Unmatched junction bases numbered 9, after V lost 6 bases and J lost 7 bases. The CDR3 totals 16 residues. The count of this clone is one. The table came from immunoSEQ multiplex PCR; TCRdb's copy has only in-frame clones and leaves some out. The sample carries roughly 2.2 million clones, about 92% recorded once. What was sequenced was naive CD4+ T cells from PBMCs. As to subset: CD45RA+ positively selected. This sequence was found in a man between 18 and 35 years old in good health. Some clones in this sample may be carry-over from other donors' samples. This rearrangement joins TRBV11-2 to TRBJ2-2, with 12 nucleotides matching TRBD2. The CDR3 DNA reads TGTGCCAGCAGGACGACTAGCGGGAGTTTCGGCGGGGAGCTGTTTTTT. Translated, it gives CASRTTSGSFGGELFF.